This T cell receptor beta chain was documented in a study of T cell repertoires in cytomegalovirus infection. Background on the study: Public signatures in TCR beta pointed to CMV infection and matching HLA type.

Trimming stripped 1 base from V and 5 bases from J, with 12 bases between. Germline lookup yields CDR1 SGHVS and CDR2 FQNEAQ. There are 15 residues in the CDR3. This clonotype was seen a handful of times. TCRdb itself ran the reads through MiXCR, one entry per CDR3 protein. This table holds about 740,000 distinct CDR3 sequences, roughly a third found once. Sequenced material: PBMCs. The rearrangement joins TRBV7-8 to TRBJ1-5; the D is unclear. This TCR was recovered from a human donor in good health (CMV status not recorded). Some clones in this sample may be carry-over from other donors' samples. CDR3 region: CASSLERPRDQPQHF. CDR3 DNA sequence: TGTGCCAGCAGCTTAGAACGGCCTAGGGATCAGCCCCAGCATTTT. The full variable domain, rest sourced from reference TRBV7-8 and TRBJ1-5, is GAGVSQSPRYKVAKRGQDVALRCDPISGHVSLFWYQQALGQGPEFLTYFQNEAQLDKSGLPSDRFFAERPEGSVSTLKIQRTQQEDSAVYLCASSLERPRDQPQHFGDGTRLSIL.